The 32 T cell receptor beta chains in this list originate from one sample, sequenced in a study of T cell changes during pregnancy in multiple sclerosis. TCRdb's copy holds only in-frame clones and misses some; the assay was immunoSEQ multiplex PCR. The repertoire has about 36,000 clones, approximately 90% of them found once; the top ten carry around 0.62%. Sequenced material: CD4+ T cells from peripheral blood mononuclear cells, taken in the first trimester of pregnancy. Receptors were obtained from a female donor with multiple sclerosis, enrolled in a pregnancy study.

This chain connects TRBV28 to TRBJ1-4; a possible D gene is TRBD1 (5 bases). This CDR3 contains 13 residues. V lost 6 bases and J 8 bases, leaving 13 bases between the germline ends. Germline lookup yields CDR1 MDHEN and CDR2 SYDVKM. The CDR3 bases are TGTGCCAGCAGCCCTCCAAGGGGAGAAAAACTGTTTTTT. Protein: CASSPPRGEKLFF.

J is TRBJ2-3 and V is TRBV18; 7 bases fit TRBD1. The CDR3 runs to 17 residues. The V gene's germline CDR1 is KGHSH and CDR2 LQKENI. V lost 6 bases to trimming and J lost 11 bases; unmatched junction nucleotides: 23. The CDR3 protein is CASSPISAQGTFFGQYF. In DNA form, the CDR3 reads TGTGCCAGCTCCCCCATCTCAGCACAGGGGACCTTTTTTGGGCAGTATTTT. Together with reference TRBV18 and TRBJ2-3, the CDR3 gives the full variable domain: NAGVMQNPRHLVRRRGQEARLRCSPMKGHSHVYWYRQLPEEGLKFMVYLQKENIIDESGMPKERFSAEFPKEGPSILRIQQVVRGDSAAYFCASSPISAQGTFFGQYFGPGTRLTVL.

CDR3 sequence reads: CASSIKVRLMNTEAFF. CDR3 DNA sequence: TGTGCCAGTAGTATCAAAGTCAGACTTATGAACACTGAAGCTTTCTTT. The V and J genes are TRBV19 and TRBJ1-1; D is undetermined. V was cut by 3 bases and J by 0 bases, with 14 bases left in between. Per the germline V gene, CDR1 is LNHDA and CDR2 is SQIVND (reference sequence). This CDR3 has 16 amino acids.

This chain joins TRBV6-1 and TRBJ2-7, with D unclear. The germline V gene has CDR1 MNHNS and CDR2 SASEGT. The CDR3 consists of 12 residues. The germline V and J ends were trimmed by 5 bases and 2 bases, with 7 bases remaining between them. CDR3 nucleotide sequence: TGTGCCAGCAGTTGGGCCCCCTACGAGCAGTACTTC. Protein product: CASSWAPYEQYF.

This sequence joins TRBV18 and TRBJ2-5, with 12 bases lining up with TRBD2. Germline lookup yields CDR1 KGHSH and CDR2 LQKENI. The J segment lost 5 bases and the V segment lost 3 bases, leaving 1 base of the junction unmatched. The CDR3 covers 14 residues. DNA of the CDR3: TGTGCCAGCTCACCTCTAGCGGGAGGGGAGACCCAGTACTTC. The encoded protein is CASSPLAGGETQYF. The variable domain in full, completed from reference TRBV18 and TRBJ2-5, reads NAGVMQNPRHLVRRRGQEARLRCSPMKGHSHVYWYRQLPEEGLKFMVYLQKENIIDESGMPKERFSAEFPKEGPSILRIQQVVRGDSAAYFCASSPLAGGETQYFGPGTRLLVL.

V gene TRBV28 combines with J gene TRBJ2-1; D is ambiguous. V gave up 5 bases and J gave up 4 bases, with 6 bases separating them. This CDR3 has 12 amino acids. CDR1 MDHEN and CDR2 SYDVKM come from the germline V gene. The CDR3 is CASSESYNEQFF. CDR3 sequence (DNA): TGTGCCAGCAGTGAGAGTTACAATGAGCAGTTCTTC.

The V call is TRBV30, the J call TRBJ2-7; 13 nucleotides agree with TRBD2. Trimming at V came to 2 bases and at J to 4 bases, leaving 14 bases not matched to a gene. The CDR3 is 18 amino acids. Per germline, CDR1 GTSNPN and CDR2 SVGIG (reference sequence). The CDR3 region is CAWSPRTSGGLPPYEQYF. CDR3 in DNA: TGTGCCTGGAGTCCCCGGACTAGCGGGGGCCTCCCACCGTACGAGCAGTACTTC.

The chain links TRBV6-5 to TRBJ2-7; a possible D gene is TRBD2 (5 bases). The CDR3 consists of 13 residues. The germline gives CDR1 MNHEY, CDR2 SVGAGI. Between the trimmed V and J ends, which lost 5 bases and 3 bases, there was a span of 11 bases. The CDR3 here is CASSHRSGYEQYF. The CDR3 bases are TGTGCCAGCAGTCATCGGAGCGGCTACGAGCAGTACTTC.

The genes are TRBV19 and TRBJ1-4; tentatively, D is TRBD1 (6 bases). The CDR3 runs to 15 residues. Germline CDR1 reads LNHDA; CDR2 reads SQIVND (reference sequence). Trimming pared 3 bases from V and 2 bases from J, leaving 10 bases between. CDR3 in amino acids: CASSITGSTNEKLFF. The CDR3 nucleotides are TGTGCCAGTAGTATCACAGGGTCGACTAATGAAAAACTGTTTTTT.

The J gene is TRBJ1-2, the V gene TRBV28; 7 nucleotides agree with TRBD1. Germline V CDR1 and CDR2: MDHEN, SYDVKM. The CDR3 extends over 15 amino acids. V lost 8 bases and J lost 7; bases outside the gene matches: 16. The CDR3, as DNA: TGTGCCAGCCATGTCGCGGGACAGACTTACATTGGCTACACCTTC. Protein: CASHVAGQTYIGYTF.

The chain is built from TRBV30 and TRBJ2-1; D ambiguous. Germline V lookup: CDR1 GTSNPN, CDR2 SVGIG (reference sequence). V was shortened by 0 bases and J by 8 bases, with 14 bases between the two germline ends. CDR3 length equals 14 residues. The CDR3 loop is CAWSVVPTRHEQFF. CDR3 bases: TGTGCCTGGAGTGTAGTCCCTACGAGGCATGAGCAGTTCTTC. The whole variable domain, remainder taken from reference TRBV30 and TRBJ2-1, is SQTIHQWPATLVQPVGSPLSLECTVEGTSNPNLYWYRQAAGRGLQLLFYSVGIGQISSEVPQNLSASRPQDRQFILSSKKLLLSDSGFYLCAWSVVPTRHEQFFGPGTRLTVL.

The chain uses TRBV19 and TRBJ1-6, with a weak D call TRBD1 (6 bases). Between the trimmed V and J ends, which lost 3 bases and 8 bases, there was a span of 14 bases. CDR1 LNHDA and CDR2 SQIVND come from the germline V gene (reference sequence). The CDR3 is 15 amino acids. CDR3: CASSINSQGHSPLHF. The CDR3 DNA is TGTGCCAGTAGTATCAATTCACAGGGCCATTCACCCCTCCACTTT.

The CDR3 region is CAWSVSVWGAGNTIYF. DNA of the CDR3: TGTGCCTGGAGCGTATCTGTTTGGGGGGCTGGAAACACCATATATTTT. The genes are TRBV30 and TRBJ1-3, with TRBD1 as a possible D gene (5 bases). V lost 3 bases, J lost 2 bases, and 17 bases lay in between. The CDR3 covers 16 residues. Germline V gene data show CDR1 as GTSNPN and CDR2 as SVGIG (reference sequence).

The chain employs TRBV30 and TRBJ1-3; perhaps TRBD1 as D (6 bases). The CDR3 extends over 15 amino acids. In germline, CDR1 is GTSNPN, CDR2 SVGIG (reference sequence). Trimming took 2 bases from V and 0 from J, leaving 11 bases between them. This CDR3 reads CAWSPDSSSGNTIYF. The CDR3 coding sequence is TGTGCCTGGAGTCCGGACAGTAGCTCTGGAAACACCATATATTTT.

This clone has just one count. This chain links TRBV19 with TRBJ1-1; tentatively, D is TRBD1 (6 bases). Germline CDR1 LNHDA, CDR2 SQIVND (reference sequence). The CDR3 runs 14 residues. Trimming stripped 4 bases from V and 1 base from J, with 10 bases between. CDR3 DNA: TGTGCCAGTAGTAAATCAGGGGCGAACACTGAAGCTTTCTTT. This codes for CASSKSGANTEAFF.

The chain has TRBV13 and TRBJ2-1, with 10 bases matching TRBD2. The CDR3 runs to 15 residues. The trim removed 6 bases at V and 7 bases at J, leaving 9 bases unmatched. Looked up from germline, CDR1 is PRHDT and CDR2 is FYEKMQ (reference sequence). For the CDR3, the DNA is TGTGCCAGCAGACCAAGCGGGGGGGCCTGGAATGAGCAGTTCTTC. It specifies CASRPSGGAWNEQFF.

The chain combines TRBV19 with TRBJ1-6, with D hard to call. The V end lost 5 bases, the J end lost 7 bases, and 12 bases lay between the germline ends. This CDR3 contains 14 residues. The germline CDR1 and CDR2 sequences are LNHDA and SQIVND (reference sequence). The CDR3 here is CASSPGGWNSPLHF. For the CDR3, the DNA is TGTGCCAGTAGTCCGGGAGGTTGGAATTCACCCCTCCACTTT.

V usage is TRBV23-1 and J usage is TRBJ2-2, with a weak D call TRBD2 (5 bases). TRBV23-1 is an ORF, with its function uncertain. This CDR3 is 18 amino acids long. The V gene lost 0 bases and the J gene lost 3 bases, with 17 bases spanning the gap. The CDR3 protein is CASSQSNGPVGDTGELFF. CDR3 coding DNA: TGCGCCAGCAGTCAATCGAATGGGCCGGTCGGGGACACCGGGGAGCTGTTTTTT.

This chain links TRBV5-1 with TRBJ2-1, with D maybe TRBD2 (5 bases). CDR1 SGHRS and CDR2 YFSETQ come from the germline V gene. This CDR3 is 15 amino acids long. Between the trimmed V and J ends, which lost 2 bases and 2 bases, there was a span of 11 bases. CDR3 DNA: TGCGCCAGCAGCTTAGACTACCCGACCTACAATGAGCAGTTCTTC. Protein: CASSLDYPTYNEQFF.

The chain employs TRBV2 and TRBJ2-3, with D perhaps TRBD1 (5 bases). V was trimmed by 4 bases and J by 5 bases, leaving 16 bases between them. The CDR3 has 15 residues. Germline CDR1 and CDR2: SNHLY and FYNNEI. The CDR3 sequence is CASSVGRAPGDTQYF. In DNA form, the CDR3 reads TGTGCCAGCAGTGTGGGCAGGGCCCCCGGAGATACGCAGTATTTT.

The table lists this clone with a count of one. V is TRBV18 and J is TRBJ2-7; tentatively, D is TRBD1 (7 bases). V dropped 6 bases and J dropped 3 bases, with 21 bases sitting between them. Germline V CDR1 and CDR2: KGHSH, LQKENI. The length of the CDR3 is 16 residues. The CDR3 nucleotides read TGTGCCAGCTCTGGGTCAGGGGGGAGCTGGGGCTACGAGCAGTACTTC. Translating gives CASSGSGGSWGYEQYF.

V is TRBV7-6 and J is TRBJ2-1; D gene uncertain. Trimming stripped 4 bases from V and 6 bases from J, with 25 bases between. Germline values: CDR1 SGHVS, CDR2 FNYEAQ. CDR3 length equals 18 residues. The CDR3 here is CASSSYDDTPWASNEQFF. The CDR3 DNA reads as TGTGCCAGCAGCTCATATGATGATACACCCTGGGCTTCCAATGAGCAGTTCTTC.

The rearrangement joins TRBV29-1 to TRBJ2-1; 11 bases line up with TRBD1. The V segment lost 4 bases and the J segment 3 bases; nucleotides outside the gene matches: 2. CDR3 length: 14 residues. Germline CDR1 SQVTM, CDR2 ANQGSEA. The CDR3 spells CSVGDRGGYNEQFF. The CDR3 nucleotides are TGCAGCGTTGGGGACAGGGGGGGCTACAATGAGCAGTTCTTC.

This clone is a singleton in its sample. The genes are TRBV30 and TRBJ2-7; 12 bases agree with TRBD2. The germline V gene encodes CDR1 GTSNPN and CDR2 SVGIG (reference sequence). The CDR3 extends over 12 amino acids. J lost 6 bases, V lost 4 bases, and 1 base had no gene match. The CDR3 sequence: CAWMTSGGEQYF. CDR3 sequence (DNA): TGTGCCTGGATGACTAGCGGGGGCGAGCAGTACTTC.

CDR3 sequence: CASSTGTKYYEQYF. DNA for the CDR3: TGTGCCAGCAGCACAGGGACCAAATACTACGAGCAGTACTTC. The gene calls are TRBV5-4 and TRBJ2-7, with D possibly TRBD1 on 6 matching bases. V was clipped by 4 bases and J by 3 bases, with 14 bases between them. The CDR3 length is 14 residues. Germline-derived CDR1 and CDR2 are SGHNT and YYREEE (reference sequence).

CDR3 nucleotides: TGTGCCAGCGCCCAGGCTCAGGGGGCGGGGGGCTACACCTTC. Translated: CASAQAQGAGGYTF. The chain joins TRBV6-1 to TRBJ1-2, with 8 bases lining up with TRBD1. CDR1 is MNHNS, CDR2 SASEGT, per germline. After removal of 8 bases from V and 8 bases from J, the junction contained 13 bases not matched to a gene. The CDR3 is 14 amino acids.

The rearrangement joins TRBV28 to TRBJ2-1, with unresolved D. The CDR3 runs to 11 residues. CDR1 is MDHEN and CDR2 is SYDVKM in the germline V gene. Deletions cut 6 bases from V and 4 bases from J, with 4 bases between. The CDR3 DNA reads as TGTGCCAGCAGCTCTTACAATGAGCAGTTCTTC. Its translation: CASSSYNEQFF.

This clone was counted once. CDR3 in DNA: TGTGCCAGCAGCTTCACCGGGACTAGCGGGACTAGCTCCTACGAGCAGTACTTC. Protein: CASSFTGTSGTSSYEQYF. The rearrangement links TRBV11-2 to TRBJ2-7; the match to TRBD2 covers 13 bases. CDR1 is SGHAT and CDR2 is FQNNGV in the germline V gene. With 3 bases clipped from V and 0 bases from J, the junction kept 8 bases outside the gene matches. The CDR3 is 18 residues long.

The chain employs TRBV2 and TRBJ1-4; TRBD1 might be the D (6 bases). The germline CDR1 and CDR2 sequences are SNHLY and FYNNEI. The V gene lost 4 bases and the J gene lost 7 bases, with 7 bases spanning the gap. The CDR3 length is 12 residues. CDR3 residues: CASSARGEKLFF. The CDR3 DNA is TGTGCCAGCAGTGCCAGGGGTGAAAAACTGTTTTTT.

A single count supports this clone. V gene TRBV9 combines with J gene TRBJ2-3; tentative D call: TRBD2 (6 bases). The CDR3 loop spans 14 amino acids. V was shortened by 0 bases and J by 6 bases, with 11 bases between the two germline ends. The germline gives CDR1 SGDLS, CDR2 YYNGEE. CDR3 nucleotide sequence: TGTGCCAGCAGCGTAGTTGACGCGGGGGATACGCAGTATTTT. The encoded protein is CASSVVDAGDTQYF. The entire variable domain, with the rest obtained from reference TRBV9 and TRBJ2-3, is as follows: DSGVTQTPKHLITATGQRVTLRCSPRSGDLSVYWYQQSLDQGLQFLIQYYNGEERAKGNILERFSAQQFPDLHSELNLSSLELGDSALYFCASSVVDAGDTQYFGPGTRLTVL.

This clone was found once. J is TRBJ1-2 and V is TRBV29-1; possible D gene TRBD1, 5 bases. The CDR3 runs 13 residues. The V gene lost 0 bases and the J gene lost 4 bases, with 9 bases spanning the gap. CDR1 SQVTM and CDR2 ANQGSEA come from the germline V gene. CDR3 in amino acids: CSVEERGLYGYTF. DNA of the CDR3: TGCAGCGTTGAAGAACGGGGACTCTATGGCTACACCTTC.

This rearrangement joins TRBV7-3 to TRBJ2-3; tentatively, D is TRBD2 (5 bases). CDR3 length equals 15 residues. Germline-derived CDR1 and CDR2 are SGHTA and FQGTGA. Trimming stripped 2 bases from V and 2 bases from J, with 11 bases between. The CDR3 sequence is CASSLSGLNTDTQYF. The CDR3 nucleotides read TGTGCCAGCAGCTTATCGGGGTTGAACACAGATACGCAGTATTTT. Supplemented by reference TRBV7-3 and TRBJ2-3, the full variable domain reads GAGVSQTPSNKVTEKGKYVELRCDPISGHTALYWYRQSLGQGPEFLIYFQGTGAADDSGLPNDRFFAVRPEGSVSTLKIQRTERGDSAVYLCASSLSGLNTDTQYFGPGTRLTVL.